The 20 T cell receptor beta chains listed next were all sequenced from one sample in a study of cytomegalovirus exposure and HLA in healthy donors. PCR amplification relied on 60 Vbeta primers (plus 13 Jbeta primers). Repertoires were generated with immunoSEQ multiplex PCR, while TCRdb's copy carries only in-frame clones and drops some. The sample has around 92,000 clones, roughly 79% seen once; the top ten hold 3%. What was sequenced was PBMCs. These receptors were obtained from a female donor in good health and CMV-seropositive.

The rearrangement uses TRBV7-8 and TRBJ2-7; TRBD2 agrees at 14 bases. The CDR3 consists of 15 residues. CDR1 and CDR2 (germline): SGHVS, FQNEAQ. The V and J ends lost 5 bases and 3 bases, in that order; junction bases with no gene match: 3. CDR3 bases: TGTGCCAGCAGCCCCGGGACTAGCGGGGGCTACGAGCAGTACTTC. Its protein product is CASSPGTSGGYEQYF. Looking up the rest from reference TRBV7-8 and TRBJ2-7 gives the full variable domain: GAGVSQSPRYKVAKRGQDVALRCDPISGHVSLFWYQQALGQGPEFLTYFQNEAQLDKSGLPSDRFFAERPEGSVSTLKIQRTQQEDSAVYLCASSPGTSGGYEQYFGPGTRLTVT.

The genes are TRBV9 and TRBJ1-6, with 8 bases that match TRBD1. V trimming: 3 bases; J trimming: 10 bases; junction bases outside the gene matches: 6. The CDR3 totals 14 residues. The germline V gene encodes CDR1 SGDLS and CDR2 YYNGEE. Written as DNA, the CDR3 is TGTGCCAGCAGCGAGACAGGGGCGGACTCACCCCTCCACTTT. Residues: CASSETGADSPLHF.

This clone came up a few times. Distinct nucleotide sequences in the sample also encode this CDR3. V usage is TRBV30 and J usage is TRBJ2-5; perhaps TRBD2 as D (6 bases). The V and J ends lost 2 bases and 4 bases respectively, with 11 bases between them. This CDR3 spans 13 amino acids. CDR1 GTSNPN and CDR2 SVGIG come from the germline V gene (reference sequence). CDR3 residues: CAWSRRVRETQYF. DNA for the CDR3: TGTGCCTGGAGTAGGAGGGTGAGAGAGACCCAGTACTTC.

The chain is built from TRBV28 and TRBJ1-1; 10 positions agree with TRBD1. With 6 bases clipped from V and 4 bases from J, the junction kept 11 bases outside the gene matches. The CDR3 length is 16 residues. Per germline, CDR1 MDHEN and CDR2 SYDVKM. For the CDR3, the DNA is TGTGCCAGCAGGCTAGCGGGGACAGGGGCAGGCACTGAAGCTTTCTTT. It codes for CASRLAGTGAGTEAFF.

This CDR3 reads CASSPRQSTYEQYF. The DNA of the CDR3 is TGTGCCAGCAGCCCGAGACAGTCCACCTACGAGCAGTACTTC. The genes are TRBV11-2 and TRBJ2-7, with a possible D match to TRBD1 (5 bases). The ends were cut back, 5 bases at V and 2 bases at J, with 13 bases in the middle. The CDR3 runs to 14 residues. Germline V gene data show CDR1 as SGHAT and CDR2 as FQNNGV.

The chain uses TRBV29-1 and TRBJ2-1, with a possible D match to TRBD2 (5 bases). This CDR3 has 16 residues. Germline assignment: CDR1 SQVTM and CDR2 ANQGSEA. The V gene lost 2 bases and the J gene lost 0 bases, with 14 bases spanning the gap. CDR3 region: CSVETRQRSSYNEQFF. CDR3 coding DNA: TGCAGCGTTGAAACGAGGCAGCGGAGCTCCTACAATGAGCAGTTCTTC.

In this sample, this clone turned up a few times. This chain connects TRBV4-1 to TRBJ2-1; 7 nucleotides match TRBD2. The CDR3 is 16 residues long. V lost 4 bases to trimming and J lost 4 bases; unmatched junction nucleotides: 10. The germline CDR1 and CDR2 sequences are MGHRA and YSYEKL. CDR3 in amino acids: CASSPSSSGPYNEQFF. In DNA, the CDR3 is TGCGCCAGCAGCCCTTCCTCTAGCGGCCCTTACAATGAGCAGTTCTTC.

The chain recombines TRBV5-1 with TRBJ1-3, with 9 positions matching TRBD1. The CDR3 is 14 amino acids. The V and J ends lost 4 bases and 6 bases, in that order; junction bases with no gene match: 5. From germline, CDR1 is SGHRS and CDR2 YFSETQ. Written as DNA, the CDR3 is TGCGCCAGCAGCGAAAGGACAGGGGAAAACACCATATATTTT. Residues: CASSERTGENTIYF.

V is TRBV30 and J is TRBJ1-5; 7 nucleotides line up with TRBD1. Germline trimming cut 2 bases from V and 3 bases from J; bases unmatched to any gene: 4. This CDR3 is 14 amino acids long. Germline V lookup: CDR1 GTSNPN, CDR2 SVGIG (reference sequence). CDR3 sequence reads: CAWSRDRVNQPQHF. In DNA form, the CDR3 reads TGTGCCTGGAGTCGAGACAGGGTCAATCAGCCCCAGCATTTT.

This sequence joins TRBV6-5 and TRBJ2-7; D perhaps matches TRBD1 (6 bases). The V end was cut by 0 bases, the J end by 2 bases, with 11 bases between. The CDR3 runs to 15 residues. From germline, CDR1 is MNHEY and CDR2 SVGAGI. DNA of the CDR3: TGTGCCAGCAGTTACTCGCGGACAGAGACCTACGAGCAGTACTTC. Its protein product is CASSYSRTETYEQYF.

The V call is TRBV6-5, the J call TRBJ1-4, with a tentative D call TRBD1 (6 bases). This CDR3 is built from 15 residues. Germline loops: CDR1 MNHEY, CDR2 SVGAGI. V lost 5 bases and J 7 bases, leaving 17 bases between the germline ends. Written as DNA, the CDR3 is TGTGCCAGCAGTCCGAGGGGGGGATCTTTTGAAAAACTGTTTTTT. It yields the protein CASSPRGGSFEKLFF.

The chain recombines TRBV28 with TRBJ1-1, with D unresolved. Germline V gene data show CDR1 as MDHEN and CDR2 as SYDVKM. The CDR3 extends over 12 amino acids. Trimming removed 5 bases at V and 1 base at J, with 5 bases between. CDR3 region: CASSLPNTEAFF. CDR3 DNA sequence: TGTGCCAGCAGTCTCCCGAACACTGAAGCTTTCTTT.

The rearrangement joins TRBV5-6 to TRBJ1-6, with a tentative D call TRBD1 (6 bases). Germline CDR1 reads SGHDT; CDR2 reads YYEEEE. The CDR3 spans 14 residues. Trimming took 5 bases from V and 7 from J, leaving 13 bases between them. CDR3: CASSHDRSNSPLHF. CDR3 DNA sequence: TGTGCCAGCAGTCATGACAGGAGCAATTCACCCCTCCACTTT. The whole variable domain, filled in from reference TRBV5-6 and TRBJ1-6, reads DAGVTQSPTHLIKTRGQQVTLRCSPKSGHDTVSWYQQALGQGPQFIFQYYEEEERQRGNFPDRFSGHQFPNYSSELNVNALLLGDSALYLCASSHDRSNSPLHFGNGTRLTVT.

The V and J genes are TRBV6-6 and TRBJ2-5, with 10 positions matching TRBD1. CDR1 is MNHNY, CDR2 SVGAGI, per germline (reference sequence). Unmatched junction bases numbered 14, after V lost 11 bases and J lost 5 bases. This CDR3 contains 15 residues. The CDR3 here is CAGIFRQGAVETQYF. In DNA form, the CDR3 reads TGTGCCGGCATTTTTAGACAGGGGGCCGTGGAGACCCAGTACTTC.

The chain carries TRBV30 and TRBJ1-2; D is possibly TRBD1 (6 bases). The CDR3 is made up of 15 amino acids. CDR1 and CDR2 from the germline V gene are GTSNPN and SVGIG (reference sequence). V lost 2 bases and J 3 bases, leaving 16 bases between the germline ends. In DNA, the CDR3 is TGTGCCTGGAGTTTACAGGGATCGAGTTACTATGGCTACACCTTC. Translated, it gives CAWSLQGSSYYGYTF.

V usage is TRBV29-1 and J usage is TRBJ2-2; TRBD1 is a possible D gene (6 bases). V was cut by 3 bases and J by 2 bases, with 10 bases left in between. Germline CDR1 is SQVTM and CDR2 is ANQGSEA. CDR3 length equals 14 residues. CDR3 in amino acids: CSVEDSPNTGELFF. As DNA, the CDR3 is TGCAGCGTTGAGGACAGTCCAAACACCGGGGAGCTGTTTTTT.

The rearrangement joins TRBV6-6 to TRBJ2-3; no reliable D call. V was pared by 0 bases and J by 4 bases, with 5 bases between. Per germline, CDR1 MNHNY and CDR2 SVGAGI (reference sequence). The CDR3 spans 13 residues. CDR3 DNA sequence: TGTGCCAGCAGTTACTCCGAGTCAGATACGCAGTATTTT. It encodes CASSYSESDTQYF.

This chain links TRBV11-2 with TRBJ2-7, with D hard to call. Between the trimmed V and J ends, which lost 0 bases and 4 bases, there was a span of 7 bases. In germline, CDR1 is SGHAT, CDR2 FQNNGV. The CDR3 consists of 13 residues. The CDR3 loop is CASSLEHSYEQYF. The CDR3 region has the DNA TGTGCCAGCAGCTTAGAACATTCGTACGAGCAGTACTTC.

CDR3 sequence reads: CATSRDPNNEQFF. The CDR3 bases are TGTGCCACCAGCAGAGACCCTAACAATGAGCAGTTCTTC. The chain carries TRBV15 and TRBJ2-1; D not resolved. This CDR3 is built from 13 residues. Trimming pared 0 bases from V and 5 bases from J, leaving 5 bases between. Looked up from germline, CDR1 is LNHNV and CDR2 is YYDKDF (reference sequence). The whole variable domain, filled in from reference TRBV15 and TRBJ2-1, reads DAMVIQNPRYQVTQFGKPVTLSCSQTLNHNVMYWYQQKSSQAPKLLFHYYDKDFNNEADTPDNFQSRRPNTSFCFLDIRSPGLGDTAMYLCATSRDPNNEQFFGPGTRLTVL.

In this sample, this clone turned up a few times. The CDR3 DNA reads TGTGCCAGCTCCTCTGGACGGGAGGACTCACCCCTCCACTTT. Translated: CASSSGREDSPLHF. The chain employs TRBV6-5 and TRBJ1-6; D uncertain. Germline V gene sequence: CDR1 MNHEY, CDR2 SVGAGI. The ends were cut back, 8 bases at V and 10 bases at J, with 18 bases in the middle. This CDR3 contains 14 residues.